This T cell receptor (beta chain) is drawn from a study of blood T cell repertoires in COVID-19 (TCRdb year 2020). About the full investigation: Samples from collaborators originated in the United States, Italy and Spain and spanned both the acute and convalescent phases of COVID-19. The prospective study material was composed of cDNA or gDNA derived from T cells, B-cell-depleted T cells, or PBMCs. The dataset comprised deeply sampled blood TCRbeta repertoires from subjects exposed to, actively infected with, or recovered from COVID-19. The repertoires were released in a freely available public database meant as a resource for research on the immune response to SARS-CoV-2. Samples came from the ongoing ImmuneRACE study (first 160 participants) plus 1,254 subjects from 6 global collaborators. The sample metadata nearly always contained a de-identified subject ID, COVID-19 status, age in years and sex. Where available, HLA class I and class II types were taken from metadata supplied by the sample provider and were not determined by assay-based typing.

Details on this clone: It has no known antigen specificity. Base qualities are not recorded, but no much larger clone differs from it by a single base.

From the cysteine through the phenylalanine, the CDR3 covers 15 amino acids. Here the CDR3 DNA is all that survives: 45 bases in frame from base 1. The germline V gene gives CDR1 as MDHEN and CDR2 as SYDVKM. Trimmed from V: 8 bases; trimmed from J: 4 bases; junction bases lacking a gene match: 12. Each collaborating institution followed its own protocols to collect whole blood in K2EDTA tubes. For TCRbeta analysis, collaborator samples were shipped as frozen whole blood, as isolated PBMCs, or as DNA extracted from either sample type. TCRbeta CDR3 regions were amplified from genomic DNA using the immunoSEQ Assay, a bias-controlled multiplex PCR. On the study's bioinformatics: Within the assay, amplification of reference gene primers was used to estimate how many nucleated cells each sample contained. To quantify the absolute abundance of each unique TCRbeta CDR3 rearrangement, sequence reads were collapsed and filtered. For each sample, productive Simpson clonality was calculated as the square root of Simpson's diversity index over productive rearrangements. TCRdb carries this immuneACCESS record with in-frame sequences only. Its versions omit some clonotypes, under half of them owing to an unresolved V gene in the studies checked, with the rest unexplained. The D gene and trimming were derived from the DNA, and the V and J assignments and clone size from that table. The sample table holds 200,000 to 300,000 clones, of which approximately 78% were seen once. Jointly, the top ten make up around 11% of the sample.

What the authors observed across the whole study: Clinical and demographic metadata were provided uncurated, with the amount varying by source and participant.

This chain joins TRBV28 to TRBJ1-2; 8 bases in between match TRBD1. Sequencing was carried out using peripheral blood. The sequence was collected from a woman aged 55-69 years with active or convalescent COVID-19. The CDR3 protein: CASAELKGQGYGYTF. The nucleotide sequence is TGTGCCAGCGCCGAACTCAAAGGACAGGGCTATGGCTACACCTTC.